This is a list of T cell receptor beta chains from one sample in a study of blood T cell repertoires in COVID-19. Repertoires were generated with immunoSEQ multiplex PCR, while TCRdb's copy carries only in-frame clones and drops some. This sample has about 260,000 clones, with 88% found just once. Sequencing was carried out using peripheral blood. These receptors all stem from a man aged 55 to 69 who had recovered from COVID-19. CDR3s include the opening cysteine and the closing phenylalanine or tryptophan. The order of the fields is CDR3 length, J gene, V gene, clone size, D gene, CDR3 protein, CDR3 DNA. A D gene is named only where the DNA matches it firmly. Clone size is shown for a subset of rows, as once, few, many or a class of expanded clone.

length: 13
J: TRBJ1-1
V: TRBV5-1
size: .
D: .
CDR3: CASSLLLNTEAFF
DNA: TGCGCCAGCAGCTTGCTGTTGAACACTGAAGCTTTCTTT

length: 13
J: TRBJ1-2
V: TRBV27
size: once
D: TRBD1
CDR3: CASRQQGRYGYTF
DNA: TGTGCCAGCAGGCAACAGGGGAGGTATGGCTACACCTTC

length: 15
J: TRBJ2-3
V: TRBV5-1
size: once
D: .
CDR3: CASSLAGDRTDTQYF
DNA: TGCGCCAGCAGCTTGGCGGGGGACCGCACAGATACGCAGTATTTT

length: 12
J: TRBJ2-1
V: TRBV10-3
size: .
D: TRBD1
CDR3: CASGQGTAEQFF
DNA: TGTGCCTCCGGACAGGGAACGGCTGAGCAGTTCTTC

length: 14
J: TRBJ2-7
V: TRBV12-5
size: once
D: .
CDR3: CASGSGQYSYEQYF
DNA: TGTGCTAGTGGTTCAGGACAGTACTCTTACGAGCAGTACTTC

length: 14
J: TRBJ2-6
V: TRBV7-7
size: .
D: .
CDR3: CASSSGVGANVLTF
DNA: TGTGCCAGCAGCTCAGGGGTTGGGGCCAACGTCCTGACTTTC

length: 16
J: TRBJ2-7
V: TRBV5-5
size: once
D: .
CDR3: CASSLEQVGFSYEQYF
DNA: TGTGCCAGCAGCTTAGAACAGGTTGGGTTTTCGTACGAGCAGTACTTC

length: 15
J: TRBJ2-5
V: TRBV2
size: .
D: .
CDR3: CASRSGDLYQETQYF
DNA: TGTGCCAGCAGATCGGGGGACCTGTACCAAGAGACCCAGTACTTC

length: 12
J: TRBJ2-7
V: TRBV7-2
size: .
D: .
CDR3: CASSLNSYEQYF
DNA: TGTGCCAGCAGCCTGAACAGCTACGAGCAGTACTTC

length: 14
J: TRBJ1-1
V: TRBV2
size: .
D: TRBD1
CDR3: CASIRDRANTEAFF
DNA: TGTGCCAGCATCAGGGACAGGGCGAACACTGAAGCTTTCTTT

length: 15
J: TRBJ2-5
V: TRBV9
size: .
D: TRBD2
CDR3: CASSVGLAAQETQYF
DNA: TGTGCCAGCAGCGTGGGACTAGCGGCGCAAGAGACCCAGTACTTC

length: 15
J: TRBJ2-2
V: TRBV5-1
size: .
D: .
CDR3: CASSLDEVRTGELFF
DNA: TGCGCCAGCAGCTTGGATGAGGTTAGGACCGGGGAGCTGTTTTTT

length: 16
J: TRBJ2-1
V: TRBV4-2
size: few
D: .
CDR3: CASSQGAFLRYNEQFF
DNA: TGTGCCAGCAGCCAAGGGGCATTTTTACGATACAATGAGCAGTTCTTC

length: 16
J: TRBJ2-1
V: TRBV21-1
size: once
D: .
CDR3: CASSKDGGGPCNEQFF
DNA: TGTGCCAGCAGCAAAGATGGCGGGGGCCCCTGCAATGAGCAGTTCTTC

length: 15
J: TRBJ1-2
V: TRBV5-4
size: .
D: .
CDR3: CASSSPLLGSYGYTF
DNA: TGTGCCAGCAGCTCCCCCCTGCTAGGGAGCTATGGCTACACCTTC

length: 13
J: TRBJ2-5
V: TRBV14
size: .
D: .
CDR3: CASRVTGQETQYF
DNA: TGTGCCAGCAGGGTGACAGGTCAAGAGACCCAGTACTTC

length: 15
J: TRBJ2-1
V: TRBV2
size: .
D: .
CDR3: CASTADSSSYNEQFF
DNA: TGTGCCAGCACCGCGGACTCAAGCTCCTACAATGAGCAGTTCTTC

length: 14
J: TRBJ2-3
V: TRBV6-4
size: .
D: TRBD1
CDR3: CASSDGQGADTQYF
DNA: TGTGCCAGCAGTGACGGACAGGGGGCAGATACGCAGTATTTT

length: 15
J: TRBJ2-7
V: TRBV6-1
size: .
D: TRBD1
CDR3: CASSEMTGSPYEQYF
DNA: TGTGCCAGCAGTGAAATGACAGGGAGTCCCTACGAGCAGTACTTC

length: 14
J: TRBJ1-1
V: TRBV4-1
size: few
D: .
CDR3: CASSQEAGITEAFF
DNA: TGCGCCAGCAGCCAAGAGGCAGGAATCACTGAAGCTTTCTTT

length: 14
J: TRBJ2-7
V: TRBV21-1
size: .
D: .
CDR3: CASSKRSGFNEQYF
DNA: TGTGCCAGCAGCAAACGGTCAGGGTTCAACGAGCAGTACTTC

length: 13
J: TRBJ1-2
V: TRBV21-1
size: few
D: .
CDR3: CASSNAVAYGYTF
DNA: TGTGCCAGCAGCAATGCGGTAGCCTATGGCTACACCTTC

length: 18
J: TRBJ2-1
V: TRBV3-1/TRBV3-2
size: once
D: TRBD2
CDR3: CASSHTRTSGFSVYEQFF
DNA: TGTGCCAGCAGCCACACGCGGACTAGCGGATTCTCTGTGTATGAGCAGTTCTTC

length: 12
J: TRBJ1-2
V: TRBV5-6
size: .
D: .
CDR3: CASSLEGYGYTF
DNA: TGTGCCAGCAGCTTGGAGGGGTATGGCTACACCTTC

length: 11
J: TRBJ2-7
V: TRBV20-1
size: .
D: .
CDR3: CSAPDSYEQYF
DNA: TGCAGTGCTCCGGACAGCTACGAGCAGTACTTC

length: 15
J: TRBJ1-5
V: TRBV11-2
size: .
D: .
CDR3: CASSLIPGGNQPQHF
DNA: TGTGCCAGCAGCTTAATTCCAGGGGGCAATCAGCCCCAGCATTTT

length: 13
J: TRBJ1-5
V: TRBV27
size: .
D: .
CDR3: CAIGRGGGQPQHF
DNA: TGTGCCATCGGGCGAGGGGGGGGTCAGCCCCAGCATTTT

length: 16
J: TRBJ2-2
V: TRBV19
size: .
D: TRBD1
CDR3: CASSPRDRVNTGELFF
DNA: TGTGCCAGTAGTCCTCGGGACAGGGTTAACACCGGGGAGCTGTTTTTT

length: 15
J: TRBJ2-2
V: TRBV7-2
size: once
D: TRBD1
CDR3: CASSRDRTLVGELFF
DNA: TGTGCCAGCAGCCGGGACAGAACCTTGGTCGGGGAGCTGTTTTTT

length: 15
J: TRBJ2-5
V: TRBV3-1/TRBV3-2
size: .
D: .
CDR3: CASSQDHIRQETQYF
DNA: TGTGCCAGCAGCCAAGATCATATCAGACAAGAGACCCAGTACTTC

length: 14
J: TRBJ2-5
V: TRBV5-4
size: .
D: TRBD2
CDR3: CASSLAGGFATQYF
DNA: TGTGCCAGCAGCCTGGCGGGGGGCTTTGCGACCCAGTACTTC

length: 13
J: TRBJ2-3
V: TRBV7-8
size: .
D: .
CDR3: CASSLFGGRTQYF
DNA: TGTGCCAGCAGCTTATTCGGAGGGCGAACGCAGTATTTT

length: 15
J: TRBJ2-7
V: TRBV5-4
size: .
D: TRBD2
CDR3: CASSQEVAGAYEQYF
DNA: TGTGCCAGCAGCCAGGAGGTAGCGGGGGCCTACGAGCAGTACTTC

length: 15
J: TRBJ2-1
V: TRBV19
size: .
D: .
CDR3: CASSDRSPGYNEQFF
DNA: TGTGCCAGTAGTGACAGGTCTCCGGGGTACAATGAGCAGTTCTTC

length: 12
J: TRBJ1-1
V: TRBV2
size: .
D: .
CDR3: CASSEFRVEAFF
DNA: TGTGCCAGCAGTGAGTTCCGGGTTGAAGCTTTCTTT

length: 18
J: TRBJ2-3
V: TRBV19
size: .
D: TRBD1
CDR3: CASNKYSNRGPETDTQYF
DNA: TGTGCCAGTAACAAATACTCTAACAGGGGGCCGGAGACAGATACGCAGTATTTT

length: 19
J: TRBJ2-6
V: TRBV7-9
size: .
D: .
CDR3: CASSSGVGISSSGANVLTF
DNA: TGTGCCAGCAGCTCGGGGGTTGGCATTTCTAGCTCTGGGGCCAACGTCCTGACTTTC

length: 17
J: TRBJ2-6
V: TRBV27
size: .
D: .
CDR3: CASSLTPVTSGANVLTF
DNA: TGTGCCAGCAGTTTAACTCCGGTCACCTCTGGGGCCAACGTCCTGACTTTC

length: 14
J: TRBJ1-2
V: TRBV7-9
size: .
D: .
CDR3: CASSPADRYYGYTF
DNA: TGTGCCAGCAGCCCCGCCGACAGGTACTATGGCTACACCTTC

length: 14
J: TRBJ1-4
V: TRBV18
size: .
D: .
CDR3: CASSPDRLNEKLFF
DNA: TGTGCCAGCTCACCCGACAGACTTAATGAAAAACTGTTTTTT

length: 13
J: TRBJ1-1
V: TRBV27
size: .
D: TRBD1
CDR3: CASSFLGQGAAFF
DNA: TGTGCCAGCAGTTTCTTGGGACAGGGGGCAGCTTTCTTT

length: 13
J: TRBJ2-7
V: TRBV5-5
size: .
D: .
CDR3: CASSLGGPVEQYF
DNA: TGTGCCAGCAGCTTGGGGGGCCCCGTGGAGCAGTACTTC